This entry describes one T cell receptor (beta chain). Germline CDR1 is SGHDT and CDR2 is YYEEEE. Losses at the gene ends were 1 base for V and 9 bases for J; bases not matched to a gene: 8. The length of the CDR3 is 15 residues. The data originate from a study of T cells in Graves' hyperthyroidism and ophthalmopathy. The authors took PBMCs from roughly 9.7 ml fresh peripheral blood. Amplification of TCR beta CDR3 regions was performed using RNA transcripts as template. The TCR CDR3 was amplified in a first-round RT-PCR using the HTBI primer set. TCRdb redid the calling of the multiplex PCR reads with MiXCR, one entry per CDR3 protein. The table lists about 350,000 distinct CDR3 sequences, about a fifth of them singletons.

The receptor was isolated from a woman aged 18-29 years with Graves' hyperthyroidism. The rearrangement uses TRBV5-6 and TRBJ2-7, with 12 bases aligning to TRBD2. Sequencing input: blood. In nucleotides, the CDR3 is TGTGCCAGCAGCTTGCACTTAGGACTAGCGGGGACGCAGTACTTC. Amino acids: CASSLHLGLAGTQYF.